Listed below are T cell receptor beta chains from one sample, sequenced in a study of T cell responses to AZD1222 COVID-19 vaccine. Only in-frame clones appear in the TCRdb table, and some are missing; sequencing was by immunoSEQ multiplex PCR. The sample has 84,000 or so clones, over 85% seen once. Sequenced material: peripheral blood, taken on day 0 of AZD1222 vaccination. These receptors came from an adult in good health. The CDR3 runs from the conserved cysteine through the conserved F or W. Expanded clones are given a class, and other clones once, few, many or no size at all.

TRBV7-9,.,TRBJ2-1,CASSSGQGASGEQFF
TRBV6-1,.,TRBJ2-1,CASSDGKGGYNEQFF
TRBV4-1,.,TRBJ2-7,CASSQGAGGSSNEQYF
TRBV3-1/TRBV3-2,once,TRBJ2-2,CASSQEWRGVSGELFF
TRBV30,.,TRBJ2-1,CAWNSGSGKVEQFF
TRBV28,.,TRBJ2-5,CASGSRGFGETQYF
TRBV28,.,TRBJ2-2,CASSLVAGDIGGELFF
TRBV18,.,TRBJ1-2,CASSLEENYGYTF
TRBV4-1,.,TRBJ2-7,CASSPHGVTYEQYF
TRBV2,.,TRBJ1-6,CASSGQYNSPLHF
TRBV18,.,TRBJ2-7,CASSPSGLAGAYEQYF
TRBV2,.,TRBJ1-2,CASRQGANYGYTF
TRBV7-6,.,TRBJ2-7,CASSYEPGQGHEQYF
TRBV18,.,TRBJ1-4,CASSPTTDRVEKLFF
TRBV19,.,TRBJ1-2,CASRTPPLYGYTF
TRBV6-5,.,TRBJ1-1,CASKTWSTEAFF
TRBV11-2,.,TRBJ1-1,CASSSDRGAAEAFF
TRBV10-3,.,TRBJ1-5,CAISEGNQPQHF
TRBV7-2,.,TRBJ1-1,CASSLETGGVEAFF
TRBV10-1,once,TRBJ1-4,CASRQGAGNEKLFF
TRBV19,.,TRBJ2-7,CASSHRTAGYEQYF
TRBV10-3,.,TRBJ1-2,CAIRSDRSEGYTF
TRBV2,.,TRBJ1-2,CASREGEQYGYTF
TRBV7-9,.,TRBJ2-2,CASRRGIAPTGELFF
TRBV7-3,once,TRBJ2-1,CASSQGSGHSYNEQFF
TRBV19,once,TRBJ1-2,CASRRQGANYGYTF
TRBV6-6,.,TRBJ2-3,CASSWGGGAIADTQYF